This TCR beta chain is drawn from a study of human T cells and chemical hapten exposure. Across the study: 0.01% DPC was applied to the upper back in patch tests, which were read at 6 days.

Note on this clonotype: The target antigen is unknown.

General study findings and limits: PT1 expanded TCR counts and patch test score were linked, and their correlation was positive. Sensitizing with DPC caused no change in TCRs above 1 in 1000 frequency.

Noted time point: patch test 2, 6 weeks after DPC sensitization. Treatment: therapeutic diphenylcyclopropenone sensitization with weekly scalp DPC. Original processing notes: Sample TCR totals centred on a median of approximately 96,000, ranging about 20,000 to 690,600. TCRdb independently ran MiXCR on the RACE reads; one entry per CDR3 protein. None of the V and J calls come from the authors' own analysis; TCRdb made them. The repertoire holds 360,000 or so distinct CDR3 sequences, more than 5% seen once, with under 7% in the top ten. Unmatched junction bases numbered 10, after V lost 5 bases and J lost 5 bases. Germline V gives CDR1 SGHAT, CDR2 FQNNGV. The CDR3 covers 17 residues.

The specimen comprised whole blood, sampled in connection with sensitization to the hapten diphenylcyclopropenone (DPC). The V and J genes are TRBV11-2 and TRBJ2-1; 12 positions agree with TRBD2. The TCR comes from a woman aged 18-30 years with alopecia areata. Some clones in this sample may be carry-over from other donors' samples. The CDR3 loop is CASSQNRLAGVDNEQFF. Here the CDR3 DNA reads TGTGCCAGCAGCCAGAATAGACTAGCGGGGGTAGACAATGAGCAGTTCTTC.